This is a list of T cell receptor beta chains from one sample in a study of cytomegalovirus exposure and HLA in healthy donors. Using immunoSEQ multiplex PCR, the repertoire was profiled, and TCRdb retains in-frame clones only, with some absent. The data hold over 100,000 clones, with 69% observed a single time. Material for sequencing was PBMCs. The source is a woman in her seventies in good health and CMV-seropositive. The CDR3 runs from the conserved cysteine through the conserved F or W. D genes are given only for firm matches. Rows give clone size only sometimes, using once, few, many, or a class for an expanded clone.

d_call	clone_size	v_call	j_call	cdr3_nt	cdr3_aa
TRBD2	-	TRBV30	TRBJ2-3	TGTGCCTGGAAGATAGCGGGGACAGATACGCAGTATTTT	CAWKIAGTDTQYF
-	-	TRBV18	TRBJ1-1	TGTGCCAGCTCAGTGACAGAGAACACTGAAGCTTTCTTT	CASSVTENTEAFF
-	-	TRBV6-1	TRBJ2-5	TGTGCCAGCAGTACCCGCGGGGTACCGATGGCCCAGTACTTC	CASSTRGVPMAQYF
-	once	TRBV11-1	TRBJ1-4	TGTGCCAGCAGCCTCCAAGCTGAAAAACTGTTTTTT	CASSLQAEKLFF
-	-	TRBV7-2	TRBJ2-3	TGTGCCAGCAGCTTAGATTGGGGGGCAGATACGCAGTATTTT	CASSLDWGADTQYF
-	-	TRBV19	TRBJ1-2	TGTGCCAGTATTTCTTCGTCGGGGGGTGGACGCTACACCTTC	CASISSSGGGRYTF
TRBD1	few	TRBV5-1	TRBJ1-1	TGCGCCAGCAGCTCCACGACAGGGTCCCTGAACACTGAAGCTTTCTTT	CASSSTTGSLNTEAFF
TRBD2	-	TRBV29-1	TRBJ2-3	TGCAGCGCTCTAGCGGGGCTCACAGATACGCAGTATTTT	CSALAGLTDTQYF
-	-	TRBV6-4	TRBJ2-7	TGTGCCAGCGGGGAGACTCGAAGCTCCTACGAGCAGTACTTC	CASGETRSSYEQYF
-	-	TRBV10-3	TRBJ1-1	TGTGCCATCAGTGGGACAGCAACGAACACTGAAGCTTTCTTT	CAISGTATNTEAFF
-	-	TRBV5-1	TRBJ2-1	TGCGCCAGCAGCTTGGCGCAGGTGGGCGAGCAGTTCTTC	CASSLAQVGEQFF
-	-	TRBV27	TRBJ2-2	TGTGCCAGCAGTCGGAACGGGGGCACCGGGGAGCTGTTTTTT	CASSRNGGTGELFF
-	-	TRBV27	TRBJ2-7	TGTGCCAGCAGCCCGACGACGACTCTCTCCTACGAGCAGTACTTC	CASSPTTTLSYEQYF
TRBD2	-	TRBV7-3	TRBJ2-2	TGTGCCAGCAGCCCCGGGGGAGGGTCAAACACCGGGGAGCTGTTTTTT	CASSPGGGSNTGELFF
-	few	TRBV6-5	TRBJ1-1	TGTGCCAGCAGTTACCAACAGCTGAACACTGAAGCTTTCTTT	CASSYQQLNTEAFF
-	-	TRBV5-4	TRBJ2-2	TGTGCCAGCAGCCTGGGACACGACACCGGGGAGCTGTTTTTT	CASSLGHDTGELFF
-	-	TRBV5-1	TRBJ1-2	TGCGCCAGCAGCTTGCCAGGGAATAACTATGGCTACACCTTC	CASSLPGNNYGYTF
-	-	TRBV4-1	TRBJ2-5	TGCGCCAGCAGCCAGGGGGGACCTAGCAGGCCAGAGACCCAGTACTTC	CASSQGGPSRPETQYF
TRBD1	-	TRBV18	TRBJ2-1	TGTGCCAGCTCACTCACGGACAGGGGGCTCCCCAATGAGCAGTTCTTC	CASSLTDRGLPNEQFF
-	few	TRBV30	TRBJ1-1	TGTGCCTGGAGTTTGGCGGCGGGCACTGAAGCTTTCTTT	CAWSLAAGTEAFF
TRBD1	few	TRBV27	TRBJ1-5	TGTGCCAGCAGATCTACAGGGGCTCTCAATCAGCCCCAGCATTTT	CASRSTGALNQPQHF
TRBD2	-	TRBV7-2	TRBJ2-7	TGTGCCAGCACTCTAACTAGCGGGGGCACATCCTACGAGCAGTACTTC	CASTLTSGGTSYEQYF
TRBD2	once	TRBV6-1	TRBJ2-7	TGTGCCAGCAGTGAACTAGCGGGGGGTTTCTACGAGCAGTACTTC	CASSELAGGFYEQYF
-	few	TRBV4-3	TRBJ2-6	TGCGCCAGCAGCCAACGAGGACAGAGCTCTGGGGCCAACGTCCTGACTTTC	CASSQRGQSSGANVLTF
-	-	TRBV19	TRBJ2-7	TGTGCCAGTAGCCCTCGGGGGAACTACGAGCAGTACTTC	CASSPRGNYEQYF
TRBD2	few	TRBV9	TRBJ2-7	TGTGCCAGCAGCGCAGGACTAGCGGGAGTCTACGAGCAGTACTTC	CASSAGLAGVYEQYF
TRBD2	-	TRBV4-3	TRBJ2-3	TGCGCCAGCAGCCAAAGGTGGGGGGGGACTGATACGCAGTATTTT	CASSQRWGGTDTQYF
TRBD2	few	TRBV29-1	TRBJ2-4	TGCAGCGTCGGCGGGGGTAGAGGACTGAACATTCAGTACTTC	CSVGGGRGLNIQYF
-	-	TRBV7-9	TRBJ2-1	TGTGCCAGCAGCTTAGTGTCCGGGGAAGGCGAGCAGTTCTTC	CASSLVSGEGEQFF
-	-	TRBV14	TRBJ1-2	TGTGCCAGCAGCCGCGACCAGGGGTACGGCTACACCTTC	CASSRDQGYGYTF
TRBD1	-	TRBV6-1	TRBJ1-2	TGTGCCAGCAGTGAAGCTCGGGACAGCTACTATGGCTACACCTTC	CASSEARDSYYGYTF
TRBD1	-	TRBV27	TRBJ1-2	TGTGCCAGCAGCCCCTTGAGGGGGCTAATCTATGGCTACACCTTC	CASSPLRGLIYGYTF
TRBD1	-	TRBV4-2	TRBJ2-7	TGTGCCAGCAGCCAAGCTACAGGGGGCCCCTACGAGCAGTACTTC	CASSQATGGPYEQYF
-	-	TRBV13	TRBJ1-1	TGTGCCAGCACCACCCGGCGGGGGTTGGGCACTGAAGCTTTCTTT	CASTTRRGLGTEAFF
-	-	TRBV7-2	TRBJ2-2	TGTGCCAGCAGCCTGCAGTCCGGGGAGCTGTTTTTT	CASSLQSGELFF
-	few	TRBV19	TRBJ2-6	TGTGCCAGTAGTATAGAGGGAGGTTTCTCTGGGGCCAACGTCCTGACTTTC	CASSIEGGFSGANVLTF
-	-	TRBV2	TRBJ2-1	TGTGCCAGCAGTGAAGTCCAGTGGAATGAGCAGTTCTTC	CASSEVQWNEQFF
-	-	TRBV2	TRBJ1-1	TGTGCCAGCAGTGAAAGGCAGGTGACGAACACTGAAGCTTTCTTT	CASSERQVTNTEAFF
-	-	TRBV30	TRBJ1-1	TGTGCCTGGAGTGTCCCCGGGGGGGGAGCTTTCTTT	CAWSVPGGGAFF
-	-	TRBV7-9	TRBJ1-4	TGTGCCAGCAGCTTAGCGGGAGGGACGGATTCGGAAAAACTGTTTTTT	CASSLAGGTDSEKLFF
TRBD1	-	TRBV18	TRBJ1-2	TGTGCCAGCTCACCGGGACAGGGGTCAACTAACTATGGCTACACCTTC	CASSPGQGSTNYGYTF